These 30 T cell receptor beta chains came from one sample sequenced in a study of blood T cell repertoires in COVID-19. The method was immunoSEQ multiplex PCR; TCRdb's version includes in-frame clones alone and lacks a portion of them. The data contain about 500,000 clones, approximately 91% of them seen just once; the ten biggest clones take up less than 9%. Sequencing was performed on peripheral blood. The receptors stem from a woman between 45 and 60 years old with COVID-19, enrolled during active disease.

The V gene is TRBV5-1, the J gene TRBJ2-7; D is possibly TRBD1 (5 bases). The V gene lost 1 base and the J gene lost 5 bases, with 13 bases spanning the gap. The CDR3 spans 14 residues. Germline values: CDR1 SGHRS, CDR2 YFSETQ. The CDR3 reads CASSLFYRGHEQYF. The CDR3 DNA follows: TGCGCCAGCAGCTTGTTCTATAGGGGCCACGAGCAGTACTTC. The full variable domain, rest sourced from reference TRBV5-1 and TRBJ2-7, is KAGVTQTPRYLIKTRGQQVTLSCSPISGHRSVSWYQQTPGQGLQFLFEYFSETQRNKGNFPGRFSGRQFSNSRSEMNVSTLELGDSALYLCASSLFYRGHEQYFGPGTRLTVT.

The V and J genes are TRBV2 and TRBJ2-4; the match to TRBD1 covers 8 bases. Germline CDR1 reads SNHLY; CDR2 reads FYNNEI. V gave up 5 bases and J gave up 8 bases; unmatched junction bases: 5. CDR3 size: 13 residues. CDR3 sequence reads: CASSRTGNDIQYF. The CDR3 nucleotides are TGTGCCAGCAGTCGGACAGGGAATGACATTCAGTACTTC.

This clone was counted once. The chain combines TRBV20-1 with TRBJ2-7, with a weak D call TRBD1 (5 bases). The CDR3 length is 11 residues. Germline V CDR1 and CDR2: DFQATT, SNEGSKA (reference sequence). Trimming took 6 bases from V and 0 from J, leaving 6 bases between them. CDR3 DNA sequence: TGCAGTGCCGGACACTCCTACGAGCAGTACTTC. Encoded protein: CSAGHSYEQYF.

This clone was seen a handful of times. The V call is TRBV19, the J call TRBJ2-7; possible D gene TRBD1, 6 bases. The ends were cut back, 4 bases at V and 2 bases at J, with 12 bases in the middle. This CDR3 is built from 14 residues. CDR1 and CDR2 (germline): LNHDA, SQIVND (reference sequence). CDR3 bases: TGTGCCAGTAGTAGAACAGGGCCTACCTACGAGCAGTACTTC. Its protein product is CASSRTGPTYEQYF.

The genes are TRBV5-4 and TRBJ1-2; D remains ambiguous. CDR3 length equals 15 residues. Germline values: CDR1 SGHNT, CDR2 YYREEE (reference sequence). V gave up 0 bases and J gave up 4 bases, with 13 bases separating them. Written as DNA, the CDR3 is TGTGCCAGCAGCTTGGCAGGAACAGCCTCCTATGGCTACACCTTC. This translates into CASSLAGTASYGYTF.

The J gene is TRBJ2-2, the V gene TRBV30; D is ambiguous. The CDR3 sequence is 12 residues long. Germline CDR1 reads GTSNPN; CDR2 reads SVGIG (reference sequence). Trimming cost V 0 bases and J 7 bases, with 6 bases left between them. The CDR3 region is CAWSVGIGELFF. CDR3 DNA sequence: TGTGCCTGGAGTGTTGGCATCGGGGAGCTGTTTTTT.

This chain uses TRBV29-1 with TRBJ1-2; 8 positions match TRBD1. This CDR3 comprises 13 residues. Germline CDR1 SQVTM, CDR2 ANQGSEA. Germline trimming cut 8 bases from V and 4 bases from J; bases unmatched to any gene: 9. The CDR3 nucleotides are TGCAGCTACGATGACAGGGGCGCCTATGGCTACACCTTC. It specifies CSYDDRGAYGYTF.

This clone appeared once. The rearrangement joins TRBV10-1 to TRBJ2-3; D not certain. Germline V gives CDR1 WNHNN, CDR2 SYGVQD (reference sequence). The V end was cut by 6 bases, the J end by 2 bases, with 12 bases between. CDR3 length: 14 residues. The CDR3 DNA follows: TGCGCCAGCAGCACAGACCCCGACACAGATACGCAGTATTTT. This translates into CASSTDPDTDTQYF.

This clone was counted a few times. This chain joins TRBV27 and TRBJ1-5, with 8 nucleotides matching TRBD1. Germline trimming cut 3 bases from V and 2 bases from J; bases unmatched to any gene: 3. Germline values: CDR1 MNHEY, CDR2 SMNVEV (reference sequence). The CDR3 is 15 amino acids. The CDR3 loop is CASSLTGDGNQPQHF. The CDR3 DNA sequence: TGTGCCAGCAGTTTGACAGGGGATGGCAATCAGCCCCAGCATTTT.

The chain employs TRBV5-1 and TRBJ2-7, with TRBD1 matching 11 bases. Germline assignment: CDR1 SGHRS and CDR2 YFSETQ. Trimming removed 2 bases from V and 4 bases from J; junction bases left unmatched: 5. The CDR3 totals 15 residues. CDR3: CASSFGTGGYYEQYF. The DNA of the CDR3 is TGCGCCAGCAGCTTCGGGACAGGGGGTTATTACGAGCAGTACTTC.

This clone has a single count. V and J are TRBV6-6 and TRBJ1-6; D is unclear. Deletions cut 1 base from V and 10 bases from J, with 11 bases between. The CDR3 consists of 14 residues. Germline CDR1 MNHNY, CDR2 SVGAGI (reference sequence). CDR3 in DNA: TGTGCCAGCAGTTACTTGAACCCCGGGTCACCCCTCCACTTT. The encoded protein is CASSYLNPGSPLHF.

This chain uses TRBV5-4 with TRBJ1-1; 9 nucleotides align to TRBD1. The CDR3 is 14 residues long. V lost 5 bases and J lost 2; bases outside the gene matches: 4. CDR1 is SGHNT and CDR2 is YYREEE in the germline V gene (reference sequence). This chain's CDR3 is CASRSTGGNTEAFF. The CDR3 region has the DNA TGTGCCAGCAGATCCACAGGGGGCAACACTGAAGCTTTCTTT.

The chain has TRBV19 and TRBJ1-1; maybe TRBD1 (6 bases). The CDR3 length is 12 residues. From germline, CDR1 is LNHDA and CDR2 SQIVND (reference sequence). The V and J ends lost 3 bases and 6 bases respectively, with 8 bases between them. The CDR3 nucleotides are TGTGCCAGTAGTATTCAGGGGTCTGAAGCTTTCTTT. This gives the protein CASSIQGSEAFF.

The gene calls are TRBV29-1 and TRBJ2-5, with D possibly matching TRBD1 (5 bases). Germline CDR1 SQVTM, CDR2 ANQGSEA. The CDR3 covers 12 residues. Trimming pared 1 base from V and 5 bases from J, leaving 8 bases between. The CDR3 nucleotides are TGCAGCGTTGAAGTGCCAGGGGAGACCCAGTACTTC. Its protein product is CSVEVPGETQYF.

A single count supports this clone. The chain uses TRBV3-1 (or the pseudogene TRBV3-2) and TRBJ1-3; D perhaps matches TRBD1 (6 bases). Germline CDR1 LGHDT, CDR2 YNNKEL (reference sequence). Trimming pared 6 bases from V and 0 bases from J, leaving 15 bases between. The CDR3 length is 16 residues. In nucleotides, the CDR3 is TGTGCCAGCAGTTCCCTGGACAGAAGCTCTGGAAACACCATATATTTT. The encoded protein is CASSSLDRSSGNTIYF.

The J gene is TRBJ1-1, the V gene TRBV2, with 7 bases matching TRBD1. The germline gives CDR1 SNHLY, CDR2 FYNNEI. The CDR3 totals 17 residues. The trim removed 7 bases at V and 3 bases at J, leaving 17 bases unmatched. The CDR3 here is CASNEQGLGAGYTEAFF. The CDR3 nucleotides are TGTGCCAGCAACGAACAGGGGCTGGGGGCGGGGTACACTGAAGCTTTCTTT.

The genes are TRBV25-1 and TRBJ1-4; 7 nucleotides agree with TRBD1. The CDR3 spans 14 residues. In germline, CDR1 is MGHDK, CDR2 SYGVNS. V lost 5 bases and J lost 7; bases outside the gene matches: 7. The CDR3 loop is CASSQQGFVEKLFF. The DNA for the CDR3 is TGTGCCAGCAGTCAACAGGGGTTCGTTGAAAAACTGTTTTTT.

The sample holds one count of this clone. The CDR3 DNA reads as TGCGCCAGCAGCCAATTCGGGGGAACCTTTGGAAACACCATATATTTT. It specifies CASSQFGGTFGNTIYF. This chain joins TRBV4-1 and TRBJ1-3; weak D call: TRBD1 (5 bases). V lost 2 bases, J lost 3 bases, and 14 bases lay in between. The CDR3 is 16 amino acids. Per germline, CDR1 MGHRA and CDR2 YSYEKL.

The gene calls are TRBV27 and TRBJ1-5, with D possibly TRBD1 on 6 matching bases. The V end lost 5 bases, the J end lost 0 bases, and 14 bases lay between the germline ends. Germline loops: CDR1 MNHEY, CDR2 SMNVEV (reference sequence). The CDR3 has 16 amino acids. CDR3 loop: CASSPDSPYSNQPQHF. The CDR3 DNA sequence: TGTGCCAGCAGTCCGGACAGCCCATATAGCAATCAGCCCCAGCATTTT.

This rearrangement joins TRBV5-4 to TRBJ1-1, with 8 bases matching TRBD1. This CDR3 is built from 15 residues. Germline CDR1 reads SGHNT; CDR2 reads YYREEE (reference sequence). J was trimmed by 4 bases and V by 3 bases; bases with no gene match: 8. The CDR3 DNA is TGTGCCAGCAGCTACAACAGGGGGAGGTCCACTGAAGCTTTCTTT. This translates into CASSYNRGRSTEAFF.

The chain is built from TRBV10-3 and TRBJ1-1; 8 nucleotides match TRBD1. Germline assignment: CDR1 ENHRY and CDR2 SYGVKD. V shed 9 bases and J 5 bases; nucleotides not matched to a gene: 5. The CDR3 is 12 residues long. This CDR3 reads CAISTGGTEAFF. In nucleotides, the CDR3 is TGTGCCATAAGCACAGGGGGTACTGAAGCTTTCTTT.

The CDR3, as DNA: TGTGCCAGCAGTTATGACAGGAGCTCCTATAATTCACCCCTCCACTTT. Translation: CASSYDRSSYNSPLHF. The gene calls are TRBV2 and TRBJ1-6, with D possibly matching TRBD1 (6 bases). V dropped 5 bases and J dropped 0 bases, with 11 bases sitting between them. Germline assignment: CDR1 SNHLY and CDR2 FYNNEI. CDR3 length equals 16 residues.

The chain couples TRBV28 to TRBJ1-2; the D is unclear. The CDR3 covers 15 residues. V gave up 5 bases and J gave up 2 bases, with 15 bases separating them. Germline CDR1 MDHEN, CDR2 SYDVKM. The CDR3 here is CASSPLSGRNYGYTF. In DNA form, the CDR3 reads TGTGCCAGCAGTCCACTTTCCGGGAGGAACTATGGCTACACCTTC.

The V gene is TRBV5-5, the J gene TRBJ1-6; 7 nucleotides line up with TRBD1. The CDR3 covers 14 residues. V gave up 0 bases and J gave up 7 bases; unmatched junction bases: 1. Germline V gene data show CDR1 as SGHKS and CDR2 as YYEKEE (reference sequence). CDR3: CASSLGQGNSPLHF. As DNA, the CDR3 is TGTGCCAGCAGCTTGGGACAGGGCAATTCACCCCTCCACTTT.

This clone was detected only once. The chain couples TRBV27 to TRBJ2-1; TRBD2 aligns across 12 bases. The CDR3 loop spans 16 amino acids. The trim removed 5 bases at V and 8 bases at J, leaving 10 bases unmatched. The germline V gene encodes CDR1 MNHEY and CDR2 SMNVEV (reference sequence). CDR3 amino acids: CASSLPTSGGIDEQFF. The CDR3 nucleotides read TGTGCCAGCAGTCTACCGACTAGCGGGGGAATCGATGAGCAGTTCTTC.

The chain combines TRBV5-1 with TRBJ2-3; D might be TRBD2 (5 bases). V lost 4 bases, J lost 3 bases, and 12 bases lay in between. The CDR3 runs to 14 residues. Germline V CDR1 and CDR2: SGHRS, YFSETQ. CDR3 sequence reads: CASSAAGGTDTQYF. In nucleotides, the CDR3 is TGCGCCAGCAGCGCCGCCGGCGGGACAGATACGCAGTATTTT.

V usage is TRBV27 and J usage is TRBJ1-2, with 7 bases fitting TRBD1. Per the germline V gene, CDR1 is MNHEY and CDR2 is SMNVEV (reference sequence). J lost 4 bases, V lost 2 bases, and 10 bases had no gene match. The CDR3 loop spans 16 amino acids. CDR3: CASSLTGGTASYGYTF. The CDR3 region has the DNA TGTGCCAGCAGTTTAACCGGTGGGACAGCAAGCTATGGCTACACCTTC.

This sequence joins TRBV5-1 and TRBJ1-4, with TRBD1 identical over 10 bases. The trim removed 1 base at V and 2 bases at J, leaving 5 bases unmatched. The CDR3 consists of 17 residues. Germline lookup yields CDR1 SGHRS and CDR2 YFSETQ. The CDR3 is CASSLYGTGATNEKLFF. CDR3 sequence (DNA): TGCGCCAGCAGCTTGTACGGGACAGGGGCTACTAATGAAAAACTGTTTTTT. Filled out from reference TRBV5-1 and TRBJ1-4, the complete variable domain reads KAGVTQTPRYLIKTRGQQVTLSCSPISGHRSVSWYQQTPGQGLQFLFEYFSETQRNKGNFPGRFSGRQFSNSRSEMNVSTLELGDSALYLCASSLYGTGATNEKLFFGSGTQLSVL.

The count of this clone is one. The V and J genes are TRBV6-5 and TRBJ1-2, with 7 positions matching TRBD1. This CDR3 comprises 12 residues. Germline trimming cut 6 bases from V and 8 bases from J; bases unmatched to any gene: 6. CDR1 is MNHEY and CDR2 is SVGAGI in the germline V gene. The CDR3: CASSLTGRGYTF. Here the CDR3 DNA reads TGTGCCAGCAGCCTGACAGGGCGAGGCTACACCTTC.

The chain is built from TRBV5-4 and TRBJ2-3, with D perhaps matching TRBD2 (6 bases). Trimming took off 3 bases at V and 3 bases at J, with 14 bases between the two ends. This CDR3 has 15 residues. CDR1 and CDR2 (germline): SGHNT, YYREEE (reference sequence). This chain's CDR3 is CASSSGRGVTDTQYF. CDR3 DNA: TGTGCCAGCAGCTCGGGACGCGGGGTTACAGATACGCAGTATTTT.